The 4 T cell receptor beta chains given below trace back to one sample, sequenced in a study of cytomegalovirus exposure and HLA in healthy donors. The method was immunoSEQ multiplex PCR; TCRdb's version includes in-frame clones alone and lacks a portion of them. Of tens of thousands of clones in the sample, more than 85% were seen once. Specimen: PBMCs. The receptor set was obtained from a woman younger than 45 in good health and CMV-seronegative.

CDR3: CASSTLDRARDEQFF. In DNA form, the CDR3 reads TGTGCCAGTAGTACCCTAGACAGGGCTCGGGATGAGCAGTTCTTC. The chain couples TRBV19 to TRBJ2-1, with 7 bases identical to TRBD1. This CDR3 has 15 residues. V dropped 4 bases and J dropped 8; count of bases not matched to a gene: 11. Germline V gives CDR1 LNHDA, CDR2 SQIVND (reference sequence).

The gene calls are TRBV5-1 and TRBJ2-3; 8 nucleotides agree with TRBD1. The CDR3 extends over 18 amino acids. V was pared by 1 base and J by 4 bases, with 14 bases of the junction left unmatched. The V gene's germline CDR1 is SGHRS and CDR2 YFSETQ. CDR3 nucleotide sequence: TGCGCCAGCAGCTTGAAAGTTCTTCGGCAGGGGGCTCCAGATACGCAGTATTTT. It is translated as CASSLKVLRQGAPDTQYF.

This CDR3 reads CASSINRGLADTQYF. The DNA for the CDR3 is TGTGCCAGTAGTATCAACAGGGGGCTCGCAGATACGCAGTATTTT. The gene calls are TRBV19 and TRBJ2-3, with 9 positions matching TRBD1. From germline, CDR1 is LNHDA and CDR2 SQIVND (reference sequence). Trimming took 3 bases from V and 4 from J; bases not matched to a gene: 5. The CDR3 sequence is 15 residues long.

The chain has TRBV6-6 and TRBJ2-7; TRBD2 agrees at 9 bases. V was pared by 7 bases and J by 5 bases, with 6 bases of the junction left unmatched. The CDR3 spans 13 residues. Germline CDR1 and CDR2: MNHNY and SVGAGI (reference sequence). CDR3 sequence reads: CASTAGGGHEQYF. As DNA, the CDR3 is TGTGCCAGCACGGCGGGGGGGGGCCACGAGCAGTACTTC.